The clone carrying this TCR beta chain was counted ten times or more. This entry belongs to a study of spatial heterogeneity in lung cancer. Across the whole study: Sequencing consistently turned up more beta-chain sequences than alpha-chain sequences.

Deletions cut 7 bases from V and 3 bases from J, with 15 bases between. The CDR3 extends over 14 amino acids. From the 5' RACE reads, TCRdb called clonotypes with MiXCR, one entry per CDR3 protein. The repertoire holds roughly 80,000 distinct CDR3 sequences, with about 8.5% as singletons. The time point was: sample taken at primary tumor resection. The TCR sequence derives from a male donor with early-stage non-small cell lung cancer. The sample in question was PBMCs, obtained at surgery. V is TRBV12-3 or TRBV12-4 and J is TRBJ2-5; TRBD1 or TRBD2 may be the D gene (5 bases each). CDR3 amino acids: CASNEGPSEETQYF. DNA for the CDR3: TGTGCCAGCAACGAGGGACCCTCCGAAGAGACCCAGTACTTC.